This is a list of T cell receptor beta chains from one sample in a study of T cell responses to AZD1222 COVID-19 vaccine. Libraries were prepared by immunoSEQ multiplex PCR; TCRdb keeps only in-frame clonotypes and omits some of them. Here the sample spans 150,000 to 200,000 clones, almost 90% being singletons. The source was peripheral blood, collected 28 days after the second AZD1222 dose. The receptors here all came from an adult who received the AZD1222 COVID-19 vaccine. CDR3s include the opening cysteine and the closing phenylalanine or tryptophan.

v_gene | CDR3aa
TRBV7-9 | CASSFDGHFSLGYTF
TRBV10-2 | CASSVTTVGETQYF
TRBV30 | CAWSPGSNQPQHF
TRBV30 | CAWGTIGDQETQYF
TRBV5-8 | CASGDNNQPQHF
TRBV5-1 | CASSMGGGRVTDTQYF
TRBV19 | CASSILDTGELFF
TRBV3-1/TRBV3-2 | CASSQGAGGYNEQFF
TRBV2 | CASRGVRSDQPQHF
TRBV30 | CAWSRSGLGGDEQFF
TRBV18 | CASSPLGRMVDGYTF
TRBV28 | CASSLVGLGDVSSYEQYF
TRBV7-9 | CASSLAGIGAVGNTEAFF
TRBV19 | CASSLTGTGSYEQYF